These 16 T cell receptor beta chains originate from one sample sequenced in a study of T-cell reconstitution after alpha-beta-depleted transplantation in children. Library preparation (for TCRbeta) was performed with unique molecular identifiers. TCRdb passed the PCR reads through MiXCR, listing each CDR3 protein once. Seen here are approximately 200,000 distinct CDR3 sequences, 6.3% observed once, and the top ten hold around 4.1%. Source: PBMCs, taken before TCRalphabeta/CD19-depleted stem cell transplant. The source of these receptors is a girl under three years old with combined immunodeficiency, due to receive a stem cell transplant.

This clonotype was counted at least ten times. The chain uses TRBV11-2 and TRBJ2-7, with 10 bases matching TRBD1. The CDR3 covers 14 residues. Looked up from germline, CDR1 is SGHAT and CDR2 is FQNNGV. Trimming at V came to 3 bases and at J to 3 bases, leaving 2 bases not matched to a gene. CDR3 nucleotides: TGTGCCAGCAGCTTCGGGACAGGGGACTACGAGCAGTACTTC. As protein: CASSFGTGDYEQYF.

This clonotype appeared many times. The chain carries TRBV12-3 or TRBV12-4 and TRBJ2-3, with TRBD1 as a possible D gene (6 bases). Deletions cut 6 bases from V and 1 base from J, with 14 bases between. The CDR3 consists of 15 residues. CDR3 DNA: TGTGCCAGCAGCGACAGGCATGCAGGCACAGATACGCAGTATTTT. Its protein product is CASSDRHAGTDTQYF.

This clonotype came up many times. In DNA form, the CDR3 reads TGTGCCAGCAACAACCTTCTCCTAGCGGGAGGAGGTGAGCAGTTCTTC. It yields the protein CASNNLLLAGGGEQFF. This sequence joins TRBV3-1 and TRBJ2-1; TRBD2 aligns across 11 bases. The CDR3 loop spans 16 amino acids. The V gene's germline CDR1 is LGHDT and CDR2 YNNKEL (reference sequence). The junction had 14 bases not matched to a gene; V was cut back by 7 bases and J by 9 bases.

This clonotype showed up just a few times. The chain couples TRBV7-2 to TRBJ2-7; D is ambiguous. Germline V gives CDR1 SGHTA, CDR2 FQGNSA. This CDR3 has 15 amino acids. Trimming took 1 base from V and 2 from J, leaving 12 bases between them. The CDR3 bases are TGTGCCAGCAGCTTAGTGAGCCGGTCCGCCTACGAGCAGTACTTC. The encoded protein is CASSLVSRSAYEQYF.

This clonotype was found many times. The chain couples TRBV5-5 to TRBJ2-3; perhaps TRBD1 as D (6 bases). Germline CDR1 reads SGHKS; CDR2 reads YYEKEE (reference sequence). The CDR3 loop spans 14 amino acids. V lost 4 bases to trimming and J lost 4 bases, with 13 bases between them. The CDR3 DNA sequence: TGTGCCAGCAGCCCCTGGGGGCACGCAGATACGCAGTATTTT. This translates into CASSPWGHADTQYF.

This clonotype was seen at least ten times. The rearrangement links TRBV4-2 to TRBJ2-4; 7 bases align to TRBD2. Unmatched junction bases numbered 1, after V lost 0 bases and J lost 8 bases. Germline CDR1 and CDR2: LGHNA and YNFKEQ. The CDR3 spans 13 residues. CDR3 coding DNA: TGTGCCAGCAGCCAAGAACGGGGGGACATTCAGTACTTC. Translation: CASSQERGDIQYF.

This clonotype appeared many times. The rearrangement uses TRBV20-1 and TRBJ2-1; 12 nucleotides line up with TRBD2. V gave up 2 bases and J gave up 6 bases; unmatched junction bases: 11. This CDR3 contains 17 residues. Germline loops: CDR1 DFQATT, CDR2 SNEGSKA (reference sequence). The CDR3 loop is CSARNRSSGRVPNEQFF. CDR3 nucleotide sequence: TGCAGTGCTAGAAATCGTTCTAGCGGGAGGGTACCCAATGAGCAGTTCTTC.

This clonotype was seen a handful of times. J is TRBJ1-2 and V is TRBV12-3 or TRBV12-4; D is unclear. The CDR3 has 14 amino acids. V was trimmed by 3 bases and J by 0 bases, leaving 8 bases between them. CDR3 residues: CASSLSLSNYGYTF. As DNA, the CDR3 is TGTGCCAGCAGTTTGAGCCTCTCTAACTATGGCTACACCTTC.

This clonotype has ten or more counts. V gene TRBV28 combines with J gene TRBJ2-6, with 10 bases that match TRBD2. J was trimmed by 2 bases and V by 3 bases; bases with no gene match: 19. The CDR3 runs 22 residues. In germline, CDR1 is MDHEN, CDR2 SYDVKM. Written as DNA, the CDR3 is TGTGCCAGCAGTTTCTGGCTTGTTCCGGTCCTAGCGGGAGTTACTGGGGCCAACGTCCTGACTTTC. This sequence encodes CASSFWLVPVLAGVTGANVLTF. Full variable domain (remainder filled in from reference TRBV28 and TRBJ2-6): DVKVTQSSRYLVKRTGEKVFLECVQDMDHENMFWYRQDPGLGLRLIYFSYDVKMKEKGDIPEGYSVSREKKERFSLILESASTNQTSMYLCASSFWLVPVLAGVTGANVLTFGAGSRLTVL.

This clonotype was detected many times. This rearrangement joins TRBV7-3 to TRBJ2-3, with TRBD1 matching 7 bases. CDR1 and CDR2 from the germline V gene are SGHTA and FQGTGA. The ends lost 4 bases at V and 8 bases at J; junction bases unmatched: 3. The CDR3 contains 12 residues. CDR3 DNA sequence: TGTGCCAGCAGCTCTTACAGGGGTACGCAGTATTTT. It encodes CASSSYRGTQYF.

This clonotype was detected ten times or more. The rearrangement links TRBV7-2 to TRBJ2-7, with 10 nucleotides matching TRBD2. The germline CDR1 and CDR2 sequences are SGHTA and FQGNSA. V dropped 5 bases and J dropped 3; count of bases not matched to a gene: 7. This CDR3 spans 15 amino acids. Here the CDR3 reads CASSTPSGRIYEQYF. DNA for the CDR3: TGTGCCAGCAGCACTCCTAGCGGGAGAATCTACGAGCAGTACTTC.

This clonotype was seen at least ten times. The chain has TRBV7-9 and TRBJ2-2; D is possibly TRBD2 (6 bases). Germline CDR1 and CDR2: SEHNR and FQNEAQ (reference sequence). The V end lost 6 bases, the J end lost 4 bases, and 12 bases lay between the germline ends. This CDR3 spans 14 amino acids. The CDR3 sequence is CASRLVEGTGELFF. For the CDR3, the DNA is TGTGCCAGCAGACTGGTGGAGGGCACCGGGGAGCTGTTTTTT.

This clonotype showed up just a few times. The rearrangement uses TRBV7-7 and TRBJ2-5, with D perhaps TRBD1 or TRBD2 (5 bases each). This CDR3 has 14 residues. Germline CDR1 and CDR2: SSHAT and FNYEAQ (reference sequence). Trimming took 5 bases from V and 4 from J, leaving 14 bases between them. In nucleotides, the CDR3 is TGTGCCAGCAGCGCCCAACCCGGGGCAGAGACCCAGTACTTC. Encoded protein: CASSAQPGAETQYF.

This clonotype was counted many times. V and J are TRBV7-2 and TRBJ1-2; 8 bases are shared with TRBD1. The CDR3 runs 16 residues. The germline CDR1 and CDR2 sequences are SGHTA and FQGNSA. J was trimmed by 4 bases and V by 2 bases; bases with no gene match: 9. The CDR3 loop reads CASSLKGTGIPYGYTF. In DNA form, the CDR3 reads TGTGCCAGCAGCTTAAAGGGGACAGGAATCCCCTATGGCTACACCTTC.

This clonotype has at least ten counts. The V call is TRBV11-2, the J call TRBJ2-1; weak D call: TRBD1 (7 bases). Germline V gene lookup returns CDR1 SGHAT and CDR2 FQNNGV. The CDR3 is 15 residues long. Trimming removed 5 bases at V and 0 bases at J, with 11 bases between. The CDR3 region has the DNA TGTGCCAGCAGCCCAGGGGGGAGCTCCTACAATGAGCAGTTCTTC. This encodes CASSPGGSSYNEQFF.

This clonotype has only a few counts. V is TRBV9 and J is TRBJ2-6; maybe TRBD1 (6 bases). Trimming removed 4 bases from V and 1 base from J, with 15 bases in between. The CDR3 loop spans 17 amino acids. CDR1 SGDLS and CDR2 YYNGEE come from the germline V gene. The CDR3 bases are TGTGCCAGCAGCACAGGGTCAACTCTGTCTGGGGCCAACGTCCTGACTTTC. Translating it yields CASSTGSTLSGANVLTF.